This TCR beta chain was documented in a study of shared clonotypes between healthy human individuals. This CDR3 is built from 14 residues. CDR1 and CDR2 from the germline V gene are MNHEY and SMNVEV (reference sequence). V lost 8 bases, J lost 7 bases, and 19 bases lay in between. Clones were read by immunoSEQ multiplex PCR, and TCRdb kept only the in-frame ones, dropping some. The sample records hundreds of thousands of clones, around 73% being singletons. The chain joins TRBV27 to TRBJ2-3; TRBD2 is a possible D gene (6 bases). Source material: memory CD4+ T cells sorted from blood. Documented subset: CD45RA-negative fraction. This TCR was recovered from a woman in her 30s in good health. The CDR3 sequence is CASLEDGGRNTQYF. CDR3 DNA: TGTGCCAGCTTGGAAGATGGAGGGCGAAATACGCAGTATTTT.